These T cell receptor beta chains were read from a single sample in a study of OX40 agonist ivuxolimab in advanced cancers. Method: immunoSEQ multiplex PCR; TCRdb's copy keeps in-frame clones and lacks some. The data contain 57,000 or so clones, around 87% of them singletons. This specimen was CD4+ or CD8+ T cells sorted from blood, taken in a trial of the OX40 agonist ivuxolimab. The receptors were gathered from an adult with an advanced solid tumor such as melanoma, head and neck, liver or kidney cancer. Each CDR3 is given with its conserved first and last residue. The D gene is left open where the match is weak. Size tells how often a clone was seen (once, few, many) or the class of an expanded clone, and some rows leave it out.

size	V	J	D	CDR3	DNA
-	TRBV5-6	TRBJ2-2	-	CASSLASRGGELFF	TGTGCCAGCAGCTTGGCAAGCCGTGGCGGGGAGCTGTTTTTT
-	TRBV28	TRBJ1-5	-	CASRRPGVSNQPQHF	TGTGCCAGCCGACGTCCGGGGGTTAGCAATCAGCCCCAGCATTTT
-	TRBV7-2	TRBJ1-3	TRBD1	CASSQGQGNTIYF	TGTGCCAGCAGCCAGGGACAGGGAAACACCATATATTTT
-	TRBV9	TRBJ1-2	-	CASSVTENYGYTF	TGTGCCAGCAGCGTAACGGAGAACTATGGCTACACCTTC
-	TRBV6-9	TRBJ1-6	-	CAARGVLNSPLHF	TGTGCCGCACGGGGGGTTCTTAATTCACCCCTCCACTTT
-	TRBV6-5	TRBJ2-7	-	CASTPGRGIPYEQYF	TGTGCCAGCACCCCGGGGAGGGGGATTCCCTACGAGCAGTACTTC
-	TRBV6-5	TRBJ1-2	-	CASRSSGANYGYTF	TGTGCCAGCAGATCCTCAGGGGCGAACTATGGCTACACCTTC
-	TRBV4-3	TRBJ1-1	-	CASSQDPAENTEAFF	TGCGCCAGCAGCCAAGATCCTGCAGAAAACACTGAAGCTTTCTTT
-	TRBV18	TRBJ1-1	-	CASSPGKVEAFF	TGTGCCAGCTCACCGGGGAAGGTTGAAGCTTTCTTT
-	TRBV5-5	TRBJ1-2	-	CASSLGSRMDYGYTF	TGTGCCAGCAGCTTGGGTTCCCGAATGGACTATGGCTACACCTTC
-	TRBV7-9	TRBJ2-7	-	CASSLSSTYEQYF	TGTGCCAGCAGCTTAAGCAGTACCTACGAGCAGTACTTC
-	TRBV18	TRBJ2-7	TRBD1	CASSGALGQRAYEQYF	TGTGCCAGCTCAGGCGCCCTGGGACAGCGAGCCTACGAGCAGTACTTC
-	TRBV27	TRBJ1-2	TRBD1	CASSPQGAGGYTF	TGTGCCAGCAGCCCGCAGGGGGCAGGTGGCTACACCTTC
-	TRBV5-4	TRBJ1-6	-	CASSLFGPGDDGSPLHF	-
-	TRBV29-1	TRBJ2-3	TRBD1	CSVGQGTDTQYF	TGCAGCGTGGGACAGGGCACAGATACGCAGTATTTT
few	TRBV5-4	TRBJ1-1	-	CASSQGTSLNTEAFF	TGTGCCAGCAGCCAAGGGACAAGCCTGAACACTGAAGCTTTCTTT
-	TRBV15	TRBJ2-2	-	CATSRGSGGELFF	TGTGCCACCAGCAGAGGGTCTGGCGGGGAGCTGTTTTTT
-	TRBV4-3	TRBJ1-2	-	CASSQDFWGSGYTF	TGCGCCAGCAGCCAAGATTTCTGGGGGAGTGGCTACACCTTC
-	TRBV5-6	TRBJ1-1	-	CASSLNSVANTEAFF	TGTGCCAGCAGCTTAAATTCAGTGGCTAACACTGAAGCTTTCTTT
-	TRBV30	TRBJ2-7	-	CARGETTGLYEQYF	TGTGCCCGGGGAGAGACAACGGGACTTTACGAGCAGTACTTC
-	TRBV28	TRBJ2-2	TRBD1	CASSVTGKGTGELFF	TGTGCCAGCAGCGTGACAGGGAAAGGAACCGGGGAGCTGTTTTTT
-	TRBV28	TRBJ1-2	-	CASSFAETNYGYTF	TGTGCCAGCAGTTTCGCAGAGACTAACTATGGCTACACCTTC
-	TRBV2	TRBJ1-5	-	CASSDRGQRNQPQHF	TGTGCCAGCAGTGACAGAGGACAGCGCAATCAGCCCCAGCATTTT
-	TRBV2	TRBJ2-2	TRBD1	CASMDRGNTGELFF	TGTGCCAGTATGGACAGGGGAAACACCGGGGAGCTGTTTTTT
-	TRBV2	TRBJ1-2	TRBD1	CASSEQGEANYGYTF	TGTGCCAGCAGTGAACAGGGGGAAGCTAACTATGGCTACACCTTC
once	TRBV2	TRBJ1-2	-	CASSAMGIGDGYTF	TGTGCCAGCAGTGCTATGGGAATCGGTGATGGCTACACCTTC
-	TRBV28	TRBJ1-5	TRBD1	CASSPSGTGGLNQPQHF	TGTGCCAGCAGTCCATCCGGGACAGGGGGCCTCAATCAGCCCCAGCATTTT
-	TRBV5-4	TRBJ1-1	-	CASSLVWRNTEAFF	TGTGCCAGCAGCTTGGTATGGAGGAACACTGAAGCTTTCTTT
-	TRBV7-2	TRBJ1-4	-	CASSRYSVATNEKLFF	TGTGCCAGCAGCCGATACAGCGTCGCAACTAATGAAAAACTGTTTTTT
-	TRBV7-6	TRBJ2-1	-	CASSLGARSYNEQFF	TGTGCCAGCAGCTTAGGGGCGAGGTCCTACAATGAGCAGTTCTTC
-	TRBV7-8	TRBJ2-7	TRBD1	CASSLDLQGPYEQYF	TGTGCCAGCAGCTTAGATTTACAGGGGCCCTACGAGCAGTACTTC
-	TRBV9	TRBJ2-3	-	CASSLEGEITDTQYF	TGTGCCAGCAGCTTGGAAGGGGAGATCACAGATACGCAGTATTTT
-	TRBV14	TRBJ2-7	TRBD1	CASRGQGAYEQYF	TGTGCCAGCAGGGGACAGGGAGCCTACGAGCAGTACTTC